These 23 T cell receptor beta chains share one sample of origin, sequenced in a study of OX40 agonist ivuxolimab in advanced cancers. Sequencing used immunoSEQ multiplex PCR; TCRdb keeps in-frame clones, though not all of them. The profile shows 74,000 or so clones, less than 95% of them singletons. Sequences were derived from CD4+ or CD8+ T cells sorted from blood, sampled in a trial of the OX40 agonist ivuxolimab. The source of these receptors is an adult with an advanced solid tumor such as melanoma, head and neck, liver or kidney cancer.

The chain's CDR3 is CASSSSTGNRETQYF. The CDR3 DNA follows: TGTGCCAGCAGCTCATCGACTGGCAACAGGGAGACCCAGTACTTC. V usage is TRBV7-2 and J usage is TRBJ2-5; D might be TRBD1 (5 bases). V lost 4 bases and J lost 5, with 17 bases in between. CDR1 and CDR2 from the germline V gene are SGHTA and FQGNSA. The CDR3 loop spans 15 amino acids.

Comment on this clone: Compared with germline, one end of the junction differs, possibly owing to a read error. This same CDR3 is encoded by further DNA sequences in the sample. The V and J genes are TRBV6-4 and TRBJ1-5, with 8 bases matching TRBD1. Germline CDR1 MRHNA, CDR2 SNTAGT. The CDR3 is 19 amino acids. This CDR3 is CAIHREDREGGSSNQPQHF. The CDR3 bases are TGTGCCATCCATCGCGAGGACAGGGAGGGGGGGAGTAGCAACCAGCCCCAGCATTTT.

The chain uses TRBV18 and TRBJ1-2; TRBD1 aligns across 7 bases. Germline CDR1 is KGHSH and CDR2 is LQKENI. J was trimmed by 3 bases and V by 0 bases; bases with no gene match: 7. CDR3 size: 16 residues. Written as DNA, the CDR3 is TGTGCCAGCTCACCACCTTCAGGGGGGATCGACTATGGCTACACCTTC. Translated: CASSPPSGGIDYGYTF. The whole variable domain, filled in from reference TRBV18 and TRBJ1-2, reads NAGVMQNPRHLVRRRGQEARLRCSPMKGHSHVYWYRQLPEEGLKFMVYLQKENIIDESGMPKERFSAEFPKEGPSILRIQQVVRGDSAAYFCASSPPSGGIDYGYTFGSGTRLTVV.

CDR3 DNA: TGCGCCAGCAGCTTGGGACTAGAGGTATTATACAATGAGCAGTTCTTC. Translation gives CASSLGLEVLYNEQFF. This rearrangement joins TRBV5-1 to TRBJ2-1; tentatively, D is TRBD2 (6 bases). CDR3 length equals 16 residues. The germline V and J ends were trimmed by 0 bases and 4 bases, with 14 bases remaining between them. Germline CDR1 reads SGHRS; CDR2 reads YFSETQ.

The CDR3 DNA reads as TGTGCCAGCAGCTCCGATCCTTCTAACTATGGCTACACCTTC. Its translation: CASSSDPSNYGYTF. The chain employs TRBV7-2 and TRBJ1-2, with D unresolved. The ends were cut back, 4 bases at V and 0 bases at J, with 9 bases in the middle. The germline gives CDR1 SGHTA, CDR2 FQGNSA. The CDR3 totals 14 residues.

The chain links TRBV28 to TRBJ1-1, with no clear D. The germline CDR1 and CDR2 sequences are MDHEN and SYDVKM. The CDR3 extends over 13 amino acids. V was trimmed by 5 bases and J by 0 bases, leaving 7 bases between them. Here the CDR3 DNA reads TGTGCCAGCAGTCCCCATTTGAACACTGAAGCTTTCTTT. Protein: CASSPHLNTEAFF.

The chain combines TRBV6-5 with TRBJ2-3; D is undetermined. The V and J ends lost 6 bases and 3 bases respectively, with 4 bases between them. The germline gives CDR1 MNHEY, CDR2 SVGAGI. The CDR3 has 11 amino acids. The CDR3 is CASRRTDTQYF. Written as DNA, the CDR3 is TGTGCCAGCAGAAGAACAGATACGCAGTATTTT.

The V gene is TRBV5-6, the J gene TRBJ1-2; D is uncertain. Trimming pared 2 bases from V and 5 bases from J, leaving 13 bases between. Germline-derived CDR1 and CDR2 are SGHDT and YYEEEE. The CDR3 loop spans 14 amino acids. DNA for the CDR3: TGTGCCAGCAGCTTACAAACCCCCCAATATGGCTACACCTTC. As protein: CASSLQTPQYGYTF.

CDR3 in DNA: TGTGCCACCCACTCGACAGGCGTATGGCGCAATCAGCCCCAGCATTTT. Protein sequence: CATHSTGVWRNQPQHF. The chain has TRBV28 and TRBJ1-5; D is perhaps TRBD1 (6 bases). Germline V gives CDR1 MDHEN, CDR2 SYDVKM. The CDR3 runs to 16 residues. Deletions cut 10 bases from V and 2 bases from J, with 21 bases between.

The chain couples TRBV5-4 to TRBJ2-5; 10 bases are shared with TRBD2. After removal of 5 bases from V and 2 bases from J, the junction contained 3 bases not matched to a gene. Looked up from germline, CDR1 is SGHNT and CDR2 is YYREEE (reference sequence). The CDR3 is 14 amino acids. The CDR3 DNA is TGTGCCAGCAGAAAGACTAGCGGGCAAGAGACCCAGTACTTC. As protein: CASRKTSGQETQYF. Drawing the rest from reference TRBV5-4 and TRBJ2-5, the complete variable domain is ETGVTQSPTHLIKTRGQQVTLRCSSQSGHNTVSWYQQALGQGPQFIFQYYREEENGRGNFPPRFSGLQFPNYSSELNVNALELDDSALYLCASRKTSGQETQYFGPGTRLLVL.

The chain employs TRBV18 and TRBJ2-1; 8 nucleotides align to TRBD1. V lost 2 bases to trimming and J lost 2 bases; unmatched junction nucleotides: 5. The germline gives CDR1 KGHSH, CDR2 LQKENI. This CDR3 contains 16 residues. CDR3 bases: TGTGCCAGCTCACCAGGGGCAGGGGGCACCTACAATGAGCAGTTCTTC. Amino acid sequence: CASSPGAGGTYNEQFF.

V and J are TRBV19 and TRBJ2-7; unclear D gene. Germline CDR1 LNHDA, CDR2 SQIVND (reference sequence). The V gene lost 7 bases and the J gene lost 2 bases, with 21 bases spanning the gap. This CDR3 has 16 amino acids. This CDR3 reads CASTQAATRVTYEQYF. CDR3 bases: TGTGCCAGTACCCAGGCGGCGACAAGGGTTACCTACGAGCAGTACTTC.

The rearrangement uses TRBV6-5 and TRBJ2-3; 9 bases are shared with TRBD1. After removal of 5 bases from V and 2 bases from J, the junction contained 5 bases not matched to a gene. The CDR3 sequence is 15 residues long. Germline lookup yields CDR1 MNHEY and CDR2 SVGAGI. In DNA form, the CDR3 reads TGTGCCAGCAGTAAGGGACAGGGTCCCACAGATACGCAGTATTTT. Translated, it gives CASSKGQGPTDTQYF.

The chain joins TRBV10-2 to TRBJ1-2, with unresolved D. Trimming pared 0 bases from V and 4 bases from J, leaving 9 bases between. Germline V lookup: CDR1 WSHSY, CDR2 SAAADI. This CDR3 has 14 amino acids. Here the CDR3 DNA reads TGCGCCAGCAGTGAGTCGATGGGGTTCTATGGCTACACCTTC. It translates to CASSESMGFYGYTF.

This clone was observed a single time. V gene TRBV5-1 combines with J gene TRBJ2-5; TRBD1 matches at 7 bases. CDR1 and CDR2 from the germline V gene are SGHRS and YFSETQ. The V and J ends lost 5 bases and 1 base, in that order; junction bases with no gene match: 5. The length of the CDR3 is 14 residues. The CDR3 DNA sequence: TGCGCCAGCAGACGTGGACAGGTCCAAGAGACCCAGTACTTC. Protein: CASRRGQVQETQYF.

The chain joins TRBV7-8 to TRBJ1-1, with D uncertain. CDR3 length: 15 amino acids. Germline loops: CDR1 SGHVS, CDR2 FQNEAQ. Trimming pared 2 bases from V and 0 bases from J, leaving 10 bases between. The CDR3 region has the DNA TGTGCCAGCAGCTTAATTCGGAACATGAACACTGAAGCTTTCTTT. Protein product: CASSLIRNMNTEAFF.

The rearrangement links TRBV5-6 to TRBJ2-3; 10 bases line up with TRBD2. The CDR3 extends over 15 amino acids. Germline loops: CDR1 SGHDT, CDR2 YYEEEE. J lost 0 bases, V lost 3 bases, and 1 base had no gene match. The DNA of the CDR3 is TGTGCCAGCAGCTCACTAGCGGGGAGCACAGATACGCAGTATTTT. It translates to CASSSLAGSTDTQYF.

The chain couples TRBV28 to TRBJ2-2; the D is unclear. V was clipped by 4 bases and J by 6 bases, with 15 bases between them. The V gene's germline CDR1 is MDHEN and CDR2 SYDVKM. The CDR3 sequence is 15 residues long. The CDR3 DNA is TGTGCCAGCAGTTCCCCCCGACGATGGGCCGGGGAGCTGTTTTTT. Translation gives CASSSPRRWAGELFF.

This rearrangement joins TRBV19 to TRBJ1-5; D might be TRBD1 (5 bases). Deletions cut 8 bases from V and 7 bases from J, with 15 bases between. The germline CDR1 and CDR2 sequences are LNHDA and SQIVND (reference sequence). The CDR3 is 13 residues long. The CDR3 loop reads CASSEGSLQPQHF. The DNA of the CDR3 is TGTGCCAGTTCGGAGGGGTCCCTACAGCCCCAGCATTTT. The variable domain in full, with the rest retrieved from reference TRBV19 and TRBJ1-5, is DGGITQSPKYLFRKEGQNVTLSCEQNLNHDAMYWYRQDPGQGLRLIYYSQIVNDFQKGDIAEGYSVSREKKESFPLTVTSAQKNPTAFYLCASSEGSLQPQHFGDGTRLSIL.

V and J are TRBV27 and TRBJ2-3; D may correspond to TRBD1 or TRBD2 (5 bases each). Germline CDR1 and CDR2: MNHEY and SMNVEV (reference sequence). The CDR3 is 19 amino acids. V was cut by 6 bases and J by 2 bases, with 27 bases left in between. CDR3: CASSHRRMAAGATTDTQYF. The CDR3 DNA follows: TGTGCCAGCAGCCACCGTAGGATGGCGGCCGGGGCTACCACAGATACGCAGTATTTT.

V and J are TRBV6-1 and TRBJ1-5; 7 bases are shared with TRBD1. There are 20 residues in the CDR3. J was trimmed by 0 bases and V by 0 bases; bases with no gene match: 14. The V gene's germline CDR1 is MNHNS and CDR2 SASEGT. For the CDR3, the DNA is TGTGCCAGCAGTGAAGCGAGTACAGGGGAAAAATCTTATAGCAATCAGCCCCAGCATTTT. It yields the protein CASSEASTGEKSYSNQPQHF.

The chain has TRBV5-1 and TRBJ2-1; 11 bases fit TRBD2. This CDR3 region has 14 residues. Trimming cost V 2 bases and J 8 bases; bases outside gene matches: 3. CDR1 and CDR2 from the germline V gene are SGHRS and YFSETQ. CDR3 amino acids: CASSFLLAGDEQFF. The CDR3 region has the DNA TGCGCCAGCAGCTTTTTACTAGCGGGAGATGAGCAGTTCTTC.

The CDR3 loop reads CASSPGGGTYEQYF. DNA of the CDR3: TGTGCCAGCAGCCCGGGCGGGGGAACCTACGAGCAGTACTTC. V usage is TRBV7-3 and J usage is TRBJ2-7; TRBD2 aligns across 7 bases. CDR3 length equals 14 residues. The ends lost 5 bases at V and 2 bases at J; junction bases unmatched: 6. Per the germline V gene, CDR1 is SGHTA and CDR2 is FQGTGA.